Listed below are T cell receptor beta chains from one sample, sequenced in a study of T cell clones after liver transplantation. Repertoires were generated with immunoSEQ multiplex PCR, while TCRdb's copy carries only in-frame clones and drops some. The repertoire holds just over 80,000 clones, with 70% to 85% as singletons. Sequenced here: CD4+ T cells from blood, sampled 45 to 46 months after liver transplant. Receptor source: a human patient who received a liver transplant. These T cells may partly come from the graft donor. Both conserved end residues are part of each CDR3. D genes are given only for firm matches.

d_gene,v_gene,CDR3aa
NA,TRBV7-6,CASSSFSGGRMNTEAFF
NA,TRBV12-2,CASRTRGQSNTEAFF
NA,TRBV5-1,CASSLSGADTQYF
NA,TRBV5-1,CASSLGTATNTGELFF
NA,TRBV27,CASSLSMGASYNEQFF
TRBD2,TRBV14,CASSQGLLAGGSETQYF
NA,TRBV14,CASSQVQETEAFF
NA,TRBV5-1,CASSLEGANVLTF
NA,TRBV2,CASRRGEGNEQYF
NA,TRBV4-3,CASSQDDWSPAYGYTF
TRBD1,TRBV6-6,CASSYQGASNQPQHF
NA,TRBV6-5,CASSKNRPLGDEQFF
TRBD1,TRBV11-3,CASSLPDRRSYGYTF
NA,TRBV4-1,CASSRGGRANYGYTF
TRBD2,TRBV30,CAWSVGLTLSYNEQFF
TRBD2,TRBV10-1,CASSPGTSYEQFF
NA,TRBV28,CASRGRENEKLFF
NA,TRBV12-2,CASRYSLPGGEGTGELFF
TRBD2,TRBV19,CASSIGGLAGFLTGELFF
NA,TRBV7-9,CASSFLQGNTEAFF
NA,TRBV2,CASGRTTRYEQYF
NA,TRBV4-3,CASSQDPSSYEQYF
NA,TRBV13,CASSSTLLRTGEQYF
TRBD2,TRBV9,CASRPGLAGGPVDTQYF
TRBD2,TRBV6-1,CATRLAPPDTQYF
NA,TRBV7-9,CASSSPPGKVSYEQYF
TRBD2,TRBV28,CASRPLGTTDREQYF
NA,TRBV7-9,CASSLGWGDGYTF
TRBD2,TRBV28,CASSSPGTSGYEQYF
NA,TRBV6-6,CASRSEQPQHF
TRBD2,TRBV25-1,CASSEPGTKQFF
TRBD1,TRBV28,CASSSPSTGGGAFF
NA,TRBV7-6,CASSFGPGEGTEAFF
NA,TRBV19,CASSIVVRERDNQPQHF
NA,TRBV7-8,CASSLGAEVFYEQYF
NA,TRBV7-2,CASSLQPLDLMNTEAFF
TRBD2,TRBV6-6,CASAVGGGTDTQYF
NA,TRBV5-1,CASTLTGTTGELFF
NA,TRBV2,CASSEFATSAQHF